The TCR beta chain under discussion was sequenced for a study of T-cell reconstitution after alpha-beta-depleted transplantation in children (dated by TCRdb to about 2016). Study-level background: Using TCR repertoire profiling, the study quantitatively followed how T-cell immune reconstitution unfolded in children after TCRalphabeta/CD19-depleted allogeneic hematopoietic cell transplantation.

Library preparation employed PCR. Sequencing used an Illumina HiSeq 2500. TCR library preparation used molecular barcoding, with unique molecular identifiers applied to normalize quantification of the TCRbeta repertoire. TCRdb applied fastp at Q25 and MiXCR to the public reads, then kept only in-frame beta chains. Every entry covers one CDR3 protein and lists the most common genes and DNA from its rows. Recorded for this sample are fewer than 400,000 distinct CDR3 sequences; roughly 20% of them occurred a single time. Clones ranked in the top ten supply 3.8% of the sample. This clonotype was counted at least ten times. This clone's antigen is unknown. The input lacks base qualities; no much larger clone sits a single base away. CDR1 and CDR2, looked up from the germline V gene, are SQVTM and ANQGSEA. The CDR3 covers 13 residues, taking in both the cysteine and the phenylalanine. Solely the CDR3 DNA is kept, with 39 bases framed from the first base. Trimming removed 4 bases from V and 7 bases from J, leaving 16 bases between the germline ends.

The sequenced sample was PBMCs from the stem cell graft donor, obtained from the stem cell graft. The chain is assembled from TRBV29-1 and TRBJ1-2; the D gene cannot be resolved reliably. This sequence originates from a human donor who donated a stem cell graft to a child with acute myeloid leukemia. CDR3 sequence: CSVAESLLSGYTF. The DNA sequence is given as TGCAGCGTTGCGGAAAGCCTCCTATCTGGCTACACCTTC.